The rows below give T cell receptor beta chains drawn from one sample of a study of T cell responses to AZD1222 COVID-19 vaccine. TCRdb's table, derived via immunoSEQ multiplex PCR, lists solely in-frame clones and lacks some. This sample carries under 120,000 clones, around 90% of them seen once, and the ten largest clones take about 2.5%. Material: peripheral blood, obtained 28 days after the second AZD1222 dose. These receptors came from an adult who received the AZD1222 COVID-19 vaccine. Both conserved end residues are part of each CDR3. The D gene is left open where the match is weak. Clone size, where shown, is once, few, many, or a class for clones that have expanded.

D gene	J gene	clone size	CDR3 length	V gene	CDR3 DNA	CDR3 protein
TRBD1	TRBJ1-5	-	14	TRBV5-1	TGCGCCAGCAGCATTGGACAGGGACTGCAGCCCCAGCATTTT	CASSIGQGLQPQHF
TRBD1	TRBJ2-1	-	18	TRBV5-6	TGTGCCAGCAGCTTGGTACGTAGGTGGGACAGGGATGACAATGAGCAGTTCTTC	CASSLVRRWDRDDNEQFF
-	TRBJ2-1	once	15	TRBV28	TGTGCCAGCAGTAACGGACTTTCCTCCTACAATGAGCAGTTCTTC	CASSNGLSSYNEQFF
-	TRBJ1-1	few	13	TRBV11-2	TGTGCCGCCGGACAATTACTGAACACTGAAGCTTTCTTT	CAAGQLLNTEAFF
-	TRBJ1-3	-	16	TRBV27	TGTGCCAGCAGTTTCGGGGAGATGCCCTCTGGAAACACCATATATTTT	CASSFGEMPSGNTIYF
-	TRBJ1-1	-	14	TRBV27	TGTGCCAGCAGATCGACAGGAGAAGGCACTGAAGCTTTCTTT	CASRSTGEGTEAFF
-	TRBJ2-1	-	15	TRBV7-9	TGTGCCAGCAGCTTACTCCAGGGGCCTTACAATGAGCAGTTCTTC	CASSLLQGPYNEQFF
-	TRBJ1-2	-	13	TRBV10-3	TGTGCCATCAGTGATAGGTGGGGGTATGGCTACACCTTC	CAISDRWGYGYTF
-	TRBJ1-1	-	14	TRBV27	TGTGCCAGCAGTTTATCCGGGGTGAACACTGAAGCTTTCTTT	CASSLSGVNTEAFF
-	TRBJ2-3	-	13	TRBV18	TGTGCCAGCTCACCGGGGTCTGCAGATACGCAGTATTTT	CASSPGSADTQYF
-	TRBJ2-7	-	14	TRBV7-9	TGTGCCAGCAGCTCTAATACAGGGATCTACGAGCAGTACTTC	CASSSNTGIYEQYF
-	TRBJ2-1	-	12	TRBV29-1	TGCAGCGTAACAGGACAGTACAATGAGCAGTTCTTC	CSVTGQYNEQFF
-	TRBJ1-1	-	13	TRBV4-2	TGTGCCAGCAGCCAAGAAGACAACACTGAAGCTTTCTTT	CASSQEDNTEAFF
-	TRBJ2-5	-	12	TRBV29-1	TGCAGCGTTGTTCCCAAGGAGGAGACCCAGTACTTC	CSVVPKEETQYF
-	TRBJ1-4	-	12	TRBV30	TGTGCCTGCCAGGGGACTAATGAAAAACTGTTTTTT	CACQGTNEKLFF
-	TRBJ1-5	-	17	TRBV19	TGTGCCAGTAGCCGCCTCCCCGGGGGGCGGGGGAATCAGCCCCAGCATTTT	CASSRLPGGRGNQPQHF
TRBD1	TRBJ2-7	once	17	TRBV5-8	TGTGCCAGCAGCATTAACTATGGACAGGGTCTCCACTACGAGCAGTACTTC	CASSINYGQGLHYEQYF
TRBD1	TRBJ1-5	-	16	TRBV28	TGTGCCAGCACCGCCCTCAAGACAGGGGATAATCAGCCCCAGCATTTT	CASTALKTGDNQPQHF
-	TRBJ1-1	once	13	TRBV12-3/TRBV12-4	TGTGCCAGCAGTTTAGCACAGGGAGGGGTAGCTTTCTTT	CASSLAQGGVAFF
-	TRBJ1-2	-	14	TRBV23-1	TGCGCCAGCAGCCAACCACGGTCAGCTCCGGGCTACACCTTC	CASSQPRSAPGYTF
-	TRBJ2-2	-	16	TRBV5-4	TGTGCCAGCGTGGCGGTAGGGGCGCCGGACACCGGGGAGCTGTTTTTT	CASVAVGAPDTGELFF
-	TRBJ1-4	few	13	TRBV6-1	TGTGCCAGCAGTGAAGGACCGAATGAAAAACTGTTTTTT	CASSEGPNEKLFF
TRBD2	TRBJ2-1	-	15	TRBV15	TGTGCCACCAGCAGCGGGACTAACGTAAAAGAAGAGCAGTTCTTC	CATSSGTNVKEEQFF
TRBD1	TRBJ2-7	-	15	TRBV6-5	TGTGCCAGCAGCCTATACGGGACAGGGGCCTACGAGCAGTACTTC	CASSLYGTGAYEQYF
-	TRBJ1-1	-	13	TRBV18	TGTGCCAGCTCACTTACCGGGGACACTGAAGCTTTCTTT	CASSLTGDTEAFF
-	TRBJ2-2	-	17	TRBV7-6	TGTGCCAGCAGCTTCATAACGGGACACATGAACACCGGGGAGCTGTTTTTT	CASSFITGHMNTGELFF
-	TRBJ1-1	-	14	TRBV3-1/TRBV3-2	TGTGCCAGCAGCCAGATCGGTGCAAACACTGAAGCTTTCTTT	CASSQIGANTEAFF
-	TRBJ1-5	-	15	TRBV18	TGTGCCAGCTCACCGGGGGGGGGTTCTCAACCGCCCCAGCATTTT	CASSPGGGSQPPQHF
TRBD2	TRBJ2-5	few	15	TRBV11-1	TGTGCCAGCAGTCGGACTAGCGGTGACAAAGAGACCCAGTACTTC	CASSRTSGDKETQYF
-	TRBJ1-4	-	12	TRBV28	TGTGCCAGCAGTTCCCTTAATGAAAAACTGTTTTTT	CASSSLNEKLFF
-	TRBJ1-1	-	13	TRBV6-5	TGTGCCAGCAGTTACTCCCTGAACACTGAAGCTTTCTTT	CASSYSLNTEAFF
TRBD2	TRBJ2-5	-	16	TRBV5-4	TGTGCCAGCAGCTTCCCTAGCGGGAGTGGGTGGGAGACCCAGTACTTC	CASSFPSGSGWETQYF
-	TRBJ1-2	-	15	TRBV7-2	TGTGCCAGCAGCTCCTTGACAGCTAATAACTATGGCTACACCTTC	CASSSLTANNYGYTF
-	TRBJ1-2	once	14	TRBV24-1	TGTGCCACCAGTGACCCGAAGTTCGGGGACGGCTACACCTTC	CATSDPKFGDGYTF
TRBD2	TRBJ2-3	-	16	TRBV6-2/TRBV6-3	TGTGCCAGCAGTTCACCTAGCGGGAGTGAGGCAGATACGCAGTATTTT	CASSSPSGSEADTQYF
TRBD1	TRBJ2-5	-	15	TRBV6-4	TGTGCCACCGCCCGGGACAGGGGGCTCCAAGAGACCCAGTACTTC	CATARDRGLQETQYF
-	TRBJ2-3	-	16	TRBV5-5	TGTGCCAGCAGCTTCTTCCCGGGGGCAAAAACAGATACGCAGTATTTT	CASSFFPGAKTDTQYF
TRBD1	TRBJ2-7	-	13	TRBV25-1	TGTGCCAGCATGGACAGGGCCACCTACGAGCAGTACTTC	CASMDRATYEQYF
TRBD2	TRBJ2-1	-	19	TRBV27	TGTGCCAGCAGTTTCCCCCCACCAAGCGGGAGTCTATCCTACAATGAGCAGTTCTTC	CASSFPPPSGSLSYNEQFF
-	TRBJ2-7	-	13	TRBV7-9	TGTGCCAGCAGCCACAGCAGCTCCTACGAGCAGTACTTC	CASSHSSSYEQYF
-	TRBJ2-7	-	13	TRBV29-1	TGCAGCGCCTGGTCTGGCAGCGGCTACGAGCAGTACTTC	CSAWSGSGYEQYF
-	TRBJ2-3	-	12	TRBV6-5	TGTGCCAGCTACAGGGCTTCGGATACGCAGTATTTT	CASYRASDTQYF
-	TRBJ2-5	-	13	TRBV2	TGTGCCAGCATTTCGACCGGTGGGAAGACCCAGTACTTC	CASISTGGKTQYF
-	TRBJ2-6	-	18	TRBV21-1	TGTGCCAGCAGCAGGGGGACAGGGTTGGACTCTGGGGCCAACGTCCTGACTTTC	CASSRGTGLDSGANVLTF
-	TRBJ2-1	-	13	TRBV5-1	TGCGCCAGCAGCTTGGAGGGTCCCGATGAGCAGTTCTTC	CASSLEGPDEQFF
TRBD2	TRBJ2-3	-	18	TRBV3-1/TRBV3-2	TGTGCCAGCAGCCAAGGGACTAGCGGGAGGTCCCCACGGGATACGCAGTATTTT	CASSQGTSGRSPRDTQYF
-	TRBJ1-1	-	14	TRBV5-1	TGCGCCAGCAGCTCAGATCGAACAAGCACTGAAGCTTTCTTT	CASSSDRTSTEAFF
-	TRBJ1-1	-	14	TRBV7-3	TGTGCCAGCAGCTACCGGGCCCCGATGGGTCAGGGTTTCTTT	CASSYRAPMGQGFF
-	TRBJ1-2	-	11	TRBV5-5	TGTGCCAGCAGCTTGGAGTATGGCTACACCTTC	CASSLEYGYTF
TRBD1	TRBJ1-6	few	15	TRBV6-5	TGTGCCAGCACCCCGAACAGGGGGACCTTTTCACCCCTCCACTTT	CASTPNRGTFSPLHF
-	TRBJ2-2	-	12	TRBV7-2	TGTGCCAGCAGCCCCTACACCGGGGAGCTGTTTTTT	CASSPYTGELFF
TRBD2	TRBJ2-5	-	14	TRBV7-6	TGTGCCAGCAGCCATGAGCGGGAGCGGGAGACCCAGTACTTC	CASSHERERETQYF
TRBD1	TRBJ2-1	-	14	TRBV24-1	TGTGCCACCAGTGATTTGGACAGGGTTAACGAGCAGTTCTTC	CATSDLDRVNEQFF
-	TRBJ2-7	-	15	TRBV14	TGTGCCAGCAGCCTACGACAGCACTTAGCCTACGAGCAGTACTTC	CASSLRQHLAYEQYF
-	TRBJ1-1	once	15	TRBV6-5	TGTGCCAGCAGCCGAAGCAGGGTGTCGTACACTGAAGCTTTCTTT	CASSRSRVSYTEAFF
-	TRBJ2-3	-	13	TRBV9	TGTGCCAGCAGCGTAGTGGTGACAGATACGCAGTATTTT	CASSVVVTDTQYF
-	TRBJ1-2	-	15	TRBV4-1	TGCGCCAGCAGCCAAGATGGTGGGTCGTTGGATGGCTACACCTTC	CASSQDGGSLDGYTF
TRBD1	TRBJ2-2	-	16	TRBV5-1	TGCGCCAGCAGCTCTAATGACAGGGACCTCACCGGGGAGCTGTTTTTT	CASSSNDRDLTGELFF
TRBD1	TRBJ1-1	-	15	TRBV18	TGTGCCAGCTCACCCCAGGGAAAACAGGGGACTGAAGCTTTCTTT	CASSPQGKQGTEAFF
TRBD1	TRBJ2-5	-	15	TRBV4-1	TGCGCCAGCAGCCAATCCGGGACAGGGGATGGGACCCAGTACTTC	CASSQSGTGDGTQYF